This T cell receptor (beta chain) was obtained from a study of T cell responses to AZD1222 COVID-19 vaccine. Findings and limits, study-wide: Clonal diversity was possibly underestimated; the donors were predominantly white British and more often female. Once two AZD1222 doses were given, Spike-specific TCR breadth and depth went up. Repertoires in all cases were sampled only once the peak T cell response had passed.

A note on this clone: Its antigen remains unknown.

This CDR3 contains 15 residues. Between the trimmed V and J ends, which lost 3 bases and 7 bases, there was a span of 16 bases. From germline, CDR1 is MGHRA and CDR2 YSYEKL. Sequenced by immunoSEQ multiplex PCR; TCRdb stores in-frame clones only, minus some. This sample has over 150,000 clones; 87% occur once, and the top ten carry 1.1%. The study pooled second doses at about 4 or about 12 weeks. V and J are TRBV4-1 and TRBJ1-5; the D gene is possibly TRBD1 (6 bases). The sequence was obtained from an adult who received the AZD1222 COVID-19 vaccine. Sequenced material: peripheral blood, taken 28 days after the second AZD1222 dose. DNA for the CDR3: TGCGCCAGCAGCCAGCGGGACACGAATGAACAGCCCCAGCATTTT. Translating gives CASSQRDTNEQPQHF.